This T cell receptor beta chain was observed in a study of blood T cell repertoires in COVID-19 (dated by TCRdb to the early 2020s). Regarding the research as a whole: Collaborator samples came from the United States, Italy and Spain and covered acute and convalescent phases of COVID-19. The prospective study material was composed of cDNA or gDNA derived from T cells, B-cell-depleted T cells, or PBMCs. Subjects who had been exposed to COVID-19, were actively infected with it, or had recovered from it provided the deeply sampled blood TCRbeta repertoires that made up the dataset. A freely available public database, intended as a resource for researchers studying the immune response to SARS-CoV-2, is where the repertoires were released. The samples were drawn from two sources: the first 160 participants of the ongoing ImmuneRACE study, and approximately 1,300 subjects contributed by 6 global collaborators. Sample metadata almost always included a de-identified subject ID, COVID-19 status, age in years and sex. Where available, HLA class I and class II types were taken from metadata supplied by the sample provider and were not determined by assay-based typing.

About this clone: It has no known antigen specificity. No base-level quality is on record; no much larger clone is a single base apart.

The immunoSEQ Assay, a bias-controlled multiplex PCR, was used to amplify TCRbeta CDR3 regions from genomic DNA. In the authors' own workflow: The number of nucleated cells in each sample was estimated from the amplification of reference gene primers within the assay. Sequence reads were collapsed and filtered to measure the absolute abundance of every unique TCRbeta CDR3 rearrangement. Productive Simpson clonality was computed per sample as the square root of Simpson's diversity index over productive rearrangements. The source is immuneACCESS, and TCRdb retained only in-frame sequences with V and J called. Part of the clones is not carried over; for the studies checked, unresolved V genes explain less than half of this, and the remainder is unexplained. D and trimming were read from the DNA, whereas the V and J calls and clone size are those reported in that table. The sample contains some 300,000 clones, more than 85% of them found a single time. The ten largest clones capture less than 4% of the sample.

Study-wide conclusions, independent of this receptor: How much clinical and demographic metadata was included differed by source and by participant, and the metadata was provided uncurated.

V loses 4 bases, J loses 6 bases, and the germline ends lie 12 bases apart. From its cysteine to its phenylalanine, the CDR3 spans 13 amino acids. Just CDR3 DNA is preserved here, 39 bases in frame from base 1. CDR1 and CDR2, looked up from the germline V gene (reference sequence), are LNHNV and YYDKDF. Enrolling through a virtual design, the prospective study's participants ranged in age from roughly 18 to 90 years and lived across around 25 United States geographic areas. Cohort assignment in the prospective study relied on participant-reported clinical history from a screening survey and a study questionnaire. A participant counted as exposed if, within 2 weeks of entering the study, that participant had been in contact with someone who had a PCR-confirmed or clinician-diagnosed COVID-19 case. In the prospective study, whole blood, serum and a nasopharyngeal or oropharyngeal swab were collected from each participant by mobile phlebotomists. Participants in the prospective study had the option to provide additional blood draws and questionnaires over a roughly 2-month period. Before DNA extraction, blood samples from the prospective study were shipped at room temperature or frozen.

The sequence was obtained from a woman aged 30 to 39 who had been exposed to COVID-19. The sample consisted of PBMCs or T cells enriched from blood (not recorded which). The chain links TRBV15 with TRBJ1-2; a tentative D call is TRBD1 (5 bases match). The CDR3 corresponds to CATSKRDGDGYTF. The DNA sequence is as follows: TGTGCCACCAGCAAGCGGGACGGCGATGGCTACACCTTC.